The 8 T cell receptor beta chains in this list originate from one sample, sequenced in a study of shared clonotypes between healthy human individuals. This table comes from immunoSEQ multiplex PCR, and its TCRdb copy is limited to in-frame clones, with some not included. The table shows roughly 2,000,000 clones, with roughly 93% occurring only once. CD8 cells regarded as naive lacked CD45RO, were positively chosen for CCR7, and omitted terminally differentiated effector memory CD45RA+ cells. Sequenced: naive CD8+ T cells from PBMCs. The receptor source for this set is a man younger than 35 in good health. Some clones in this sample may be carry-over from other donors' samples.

The CDR3 here is CSGRLGSEGYTF. CDR3 bases: TGCAGCGGGCGACTGGGGTCGGAAGGCTACACCTTC. The chain employs TRBV29-1 and TRBJ1-2; D not resolved. The CDR3 is 12 amino acids. The V gene's germline CDR1 is SQVTM and CDR2 ANQGSEA. Between the trimmed V and J ends, which lost 7 bases and 8 bases, there was a span of 17 bases.

CDR3 coding DNA: TGTGCCAGTAGTATAGTCCCCGGGCCGAAACGCGAGCAGTACTTC. Its protein product is CASSIVPGPKREQYF. This sequence joins TRBV19 and TRBJ2-7, with D unclear. The CDR3 is made up of 15 amino acids. Per the germline V gene, CDR1 is LNHDA and CDR2 is SQIVND (reference sequence). V lost 1 base to trimming and J lost 6 bases, with 16 bases between them.

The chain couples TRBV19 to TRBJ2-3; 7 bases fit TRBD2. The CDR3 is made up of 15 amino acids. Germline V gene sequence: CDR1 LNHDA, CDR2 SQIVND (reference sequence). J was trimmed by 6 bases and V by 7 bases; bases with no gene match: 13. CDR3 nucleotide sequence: TGTGCCAGTACCAGAAGGGATAGGGGAGGGGATACGCAGTATTTT. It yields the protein CASTRRDRGGDTQYF.

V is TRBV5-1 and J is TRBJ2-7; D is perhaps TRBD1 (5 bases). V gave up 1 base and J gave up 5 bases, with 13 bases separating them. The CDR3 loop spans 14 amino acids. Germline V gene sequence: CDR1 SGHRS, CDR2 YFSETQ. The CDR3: CASSLRQGWDEQYF. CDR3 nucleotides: TGCGCCAGCAGCTTGCGGCAGGGTTGGGACGAGCAGTACTTC.

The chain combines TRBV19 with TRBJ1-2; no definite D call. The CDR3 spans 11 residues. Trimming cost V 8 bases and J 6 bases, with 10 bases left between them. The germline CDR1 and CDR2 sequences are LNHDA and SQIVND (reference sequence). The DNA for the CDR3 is TGTGCCAGTGAAACAGAGGATGGCTACACCTTC. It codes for CASETEDGYTF.

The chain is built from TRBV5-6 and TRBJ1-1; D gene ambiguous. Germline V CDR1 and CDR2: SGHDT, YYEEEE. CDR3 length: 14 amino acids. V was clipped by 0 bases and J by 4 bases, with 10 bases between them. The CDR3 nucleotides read TGTGCCAGCAGCTTGGGCAGGAGGGCCACTGAAGCTTTCTTT. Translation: CASSLGRRATEAFF.

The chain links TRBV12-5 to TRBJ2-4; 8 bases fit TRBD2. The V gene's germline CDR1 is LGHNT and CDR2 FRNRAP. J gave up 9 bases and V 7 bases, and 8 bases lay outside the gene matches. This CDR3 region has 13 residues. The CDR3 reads CASALGTSGIQYF. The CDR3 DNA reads TGTGCTAGTGCCCTGGGGACTAGTGGCATTCAGTACTTC.

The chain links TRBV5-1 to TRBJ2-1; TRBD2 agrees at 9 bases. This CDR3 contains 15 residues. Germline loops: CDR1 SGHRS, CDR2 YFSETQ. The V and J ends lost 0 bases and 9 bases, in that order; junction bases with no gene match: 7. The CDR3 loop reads CASSLAAGGPGEQFF. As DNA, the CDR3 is TGCGCCAGCAGCTTGGCCGCGGGAGGGCCTGGTGAGCAGTTCTTC.